A selection of T cell receptor beta chains follows, all from one sample in a study of beta chain features in type 1 diabetes. Assay used: immunoSEQ multiplex PCR; TCRdb lists only in-frame clones, some missing. The table has 220,000 or so clones, about 71% seen once. The material sequenced was naive CD4+ T cells from blood. The receptors stem from a man aged 30 to 39 in good health. Both conserved end residues are part of each CDR3. A D gene is named only where the DNA matches it firmly. Not all rows give a size; the values are once, few, many and, for expanded clones, a class.

j_call: TRBJ2-5
v_call: TRBV15
clone_size: few
d_call: TRBD1
cdr3_nt: TGTGCCACCGGGACAGGAGGAGAGACCCAGTACTTC
cdr3_aa: CATGTGGETQYF

j_call: TRBJ1-2
v_call: TRBV14
clone_size: few
d_call: NA
cdr3_nt: TGTGCCAGCAGCCGATGGACTAACTATGGCTACACCTTC
cdr3_aa: CASSRWTNYGYTF

j_call: TRBJ2-7
v_call: TRBV30
clone_size: few
d_call: NA
cdr3_nt: TGTGCCTGGAGTCCCCGATGGGGGAGCGCCTACGAGCAGTACTTC
cdr3_aa: CAWSPRWGSAYEQYF

j_call: TRBJ1-2
v_call: TRBV9
clone_size: NA
d_call: NA
cdr3_nt: TGTGCCAGCAGCGTCACCAATTATGGCTACACCTTC
cdr3_aa: CASSVTNYGYTF

j_call: TRBJ2-5
v_call: TRBV14
clone_size: few
d_call: NA
cdr3_nt: TGTGCCAGCAGCCAAGTTCCCCAAGAGACCCAGTACTTC
cdr3_aa: CASSQVPQETQYF

j_call: TRBJ2-5
v_call: TRBV13
clone_size: NA
d_call: NA
cdr3_nt: TGTGCCAGCAGCGCCCGGAAAGAGACCCAGTACTTC
cdr3_aa: CASSARKETQYF

j_call: TRBJ2-3
v_call: TRBV4-1
clone_size: NA
d_call: NA
cdr3_nt: TGCGCCAGCAGCCAAGATCGCGGGGTCCAGGCGGATACGCAGTATTTT
cdr3_aa: CASSQDRGVQADTQYF

j_call: TRBJ1-2
v_call: TRBV30
clone_size: NA
d_call: NA
cdr3_nt: TGTGCCGGACAGAGCAACTATGGCTACACCTTC
cdr3_aa: CAGQSNYGYTF

j_call: TRBJ2-5
v_call: TRBV7-2
clone_size: NA
d_call: NA
cdr3_nt: TGTGCCAGCAGGCAGATGGGAGAGACCCAGTACTTC
cdr3_aa: CASRQMGETQYF

j_call: TRBJ2-1
v_call: TRBV5-4
clone_size: few
d_call: TRBD2
cdr3_nt: TGTGCCAGCAGCCCAAGCGGGAGACCCTACAATGAGCAGTTCTTC
cdr3_aa: CASSPSGRPYNEQFF

j_call: TRBJ2-7
v_call: TRBV5-1
clone_size: NA
d_call: TRBD2
cdr3_nt: TGCGCCAGCAGCTTGGGGCTAGCGGGGATCTACGAGCAGTACTTC
cdr3_aa: CASSLGLAGIYEQYF

j_call: TRBJ1-1
v_call: TRBV30
clone_size: NA
d_call: NA
cdr3_nt: TGTGCCTTTAGAAGACAGGCCGTCTATGAGGCTTTCTTT
cdr3_aa: CAFRRQAVYEAFF

j_call: TRBJ2-6
v_call: TRBV29-1
clone_size: few
d_call: TRBD1
cdr3_nt: TGCAGCGTTGAAGATCGACAGGGTTCTGGGGCCAACGTCCTGACTTTC
cdr3_aa: CSVEDRQGSGANVLTF

j_call: TRBJ1-1
v_call: TRBV27
clone_size: once
d_call: NA
cdr3_nt: TGTGCCAGCAGTTTATCAGCGCGTTTCACTGAAGCTTTCTTT
cdr3_aa: CASSLSARFTEAFF

j_call: TRBJ2-6
v_call: TRBV2
clone_size: NA
d_call: NA
cdr3_nt: TGTGCCAGCAGCACCTATCTCTCTGGGGCCAACGTCCTGACTTTC
cdr3_aa: CASSTYLSGANVLTF

j_call: TRBJ2-6
v_call: TRBV29-1
clone_size: NA
d_call: TRBD1
cdr3_nt: TGCAGCGTCGTGGACAGGGCTGGGGCCAACGTCCTGACTTTC
cdr3_aa: CSVVDRAGANVLTF

j_call: TRBJ2-3
v_call: TRBV9
clone_size: few
d_call: NA
cdr3_nt: TGTGCCAGCAGCCCCGTCTTGGATACGCAGTATTTT
cdr3_aa: CASSPVLDTQYF

j_call: TRBJ2-1
v_call: TRBV14
clone_size: NA
d_call: NA
cdr3_nt: TGTGCCAGCAGCTGGGCCCTCTGGGATGAGCAGTTCTTC
cdr3_aa: CASSWALWDEQFF

j_call: TRBJ2-7
v_call: TRBV2
clone_size: NA
d_call: NA
cdr3_nt: TGTGCCAGCACTCTCGGAGGTGCCTACGAGCAGTACTTC
cdr3_aa: CASTLGGAYEQYF

j_call: TRBJ2-1
v_call: TRBV11-2
clone_size: once
d_call: NA
cdr3_nt: TGTGCCAGCAGCTTGACAGGCTACAATGAGCAGTTCTTC
cdr3_aa: CASSLTGYNEQFF

j_call: TRBJ2-7
v_call: TRBV7-6
clone_size: NA
d_call: NA
cdr3_nt: TGTGCCAGCGGCCGACCGGACGGATCCTACGAGCAGTACTTC
cdr3_aa: CASGRPDGSYEQYF

j_call: TRBJ2-1
v_call: TRBV30
clone_size: NA
d_call: NA
cdr3_nt: TGTGCCTCCCGGGACGGACTCTACAATGAGCAGTTCTTC
cdr3_aa: CASRDGLYNEQFF

j_call: TRBJ2-1
v_call: TRBV10-3
clone_size: few
d_call: NA
cdr3_nt: TGTGCCATCAGTCTCGACTGGGGTGGTGAGCAGTTCTTC
cdr3_aa: CAISLDWGGEQFF

j_call: TRBJ1-4
v_call: TRBV30
clone_size: NA
d_call: NA
cdr3_nt: TGTGCCTGGCAACGAGAAAAACTGTTTTTT
cdr3_aa: CAWQREKLFF

j_call: TRBJ2-7
v_call: TRBV20-1
clone_size: few
d_call: NA
cdr3_nt: TGCAGTGCGAAGCTGAACGAGCAGTACTTC
cdr3_aa: CSAKLNEQYF

j_call: TRBJ2-5
v_call: TRBV30
clone_size: NA
d_call: NA
cdr3_nt: TGTGCCTGGAACAGGGGAGGGGTGGAGACCCAGTACTTC
cdr3_aa: CAWNRGGVETQYF

j_call: TRBJ2-4
v_call: TRBV5-1
clone_size: NA
d_call: TRBD2
cdr3_nt: TGCGCCAGCGCCCCGGCGGTGGGACTAGCGGGGGTGGAAAACATTCAGTACTTC
cdr3_aa: CASAPAVGLAGVENIQYF

j_call: TRBJ2-1
v_call: TRBV10-3
clone_size: NA
d_call: TRBD2
cdr3_nt: TGTGCCATCAGGGGGACTAGCTTAGGTGAGCAGTTCTTC
cdr3_aa: CAIRGTSLGEQFF